This T cell receptor beta chain was identified in a study of CD8 T cells in ankylosing spondylitis. Points from the study as a whole: Ankylosing spondylitis blood appeared to carry a characteristic TCR beta motif of eight or nine highly homologous variants.

This clonotype was counted ten times or more. The antigen remains unidentified. MiXCR, run by TCRdb on the 5' RACE reads, gives a single entry per CDR3 protein. The sample has about 220,000 distinct CDR3 sequences, roughly 6.6% seen once; the top ten hold 14%. This clonotype was obtained from a male donor with ankylosing spondylitis. Sequencing was carried out using blood, either unsorted or a sorted T cell fraction (not recorded which).

This CDR3 is CASSQLAGTGNEQFF. Written as DNA, the CDR3 is TGCGCCAGCAGCCAGCTAGCGGGGACGGGCAATGAGCAGTTCTTC. The V call is TRBV4-1, the J call TRBJ2-1; 9 positions agree with TRBD2. There are 15 residues in the CDR3. Trimming removed 3 bases from V and 6 bases from J; junction bases left unmatched: 6. CDR1 is MGHRA and CDR2 is YSYEKL in the germline V gene.